This entry features one TCR beta chain sequence. Its target is unknown. This record comes from a study of graft-versus-host responses after intestinal transplantation. Study background: Anti-thymocyte globulin induction, then tacrolimus and steroids for two to four years, went to all recipients.

Study observations and caveats: Peak circulating GvH clone levels tracked with early post-transplant HvG declines. The study found high graft-versus-host to host-versus-graft clonal ratios in allografts of patients with graft-donor T cell macrochimerism. The authors found GvH clones in recipient marrow, some appearing first in ileum or blood.

This table comes from immunoSEQ multiplex PCR, and its TCRdb copy is limited to in-frame clones, with some not included. The sample shows about 97,000 clones, 75% to 95% of them seen only once. The specimen was PBMCs, collected 453 days after intestinal transplant. This clonotype originated in a human patient who received an intestinal transplant, so some T cells may come from the graft donor.

The CDR3 region has the DNA TGCAGCGTTGGAGGGGGAGTAGGCTACGAGCAGTACTTC. Translated, it gives CSVGGGVGYEQYF. The chain uses TRBV29-1 and TRBJ2-7; D might be TRBD1 (6 bases). The germline V gene has CDR1 SQVTM and CDR2 ANQGSEA. CDR3 length: 13 amino acids. Deletions cut 4 bases from V and 3 bases from J, with 13 bases between.